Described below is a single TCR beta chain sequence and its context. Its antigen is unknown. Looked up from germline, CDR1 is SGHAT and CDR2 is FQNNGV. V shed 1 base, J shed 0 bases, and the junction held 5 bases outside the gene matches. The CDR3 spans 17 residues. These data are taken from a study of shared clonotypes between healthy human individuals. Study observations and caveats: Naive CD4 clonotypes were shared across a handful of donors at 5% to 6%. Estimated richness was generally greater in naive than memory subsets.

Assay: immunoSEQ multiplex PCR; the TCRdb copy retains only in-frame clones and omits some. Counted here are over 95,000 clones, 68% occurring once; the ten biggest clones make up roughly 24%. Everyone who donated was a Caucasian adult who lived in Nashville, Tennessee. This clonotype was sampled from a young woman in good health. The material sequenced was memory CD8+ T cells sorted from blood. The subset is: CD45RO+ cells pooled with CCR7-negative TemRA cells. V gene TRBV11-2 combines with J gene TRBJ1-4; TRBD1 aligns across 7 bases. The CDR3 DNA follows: TGTGCCAGCAGCTTAGGGAGGGGGCGGGCAACTAATGAAAAACTGTTTTTT. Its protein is CASSLGRGRATNEKLFF.